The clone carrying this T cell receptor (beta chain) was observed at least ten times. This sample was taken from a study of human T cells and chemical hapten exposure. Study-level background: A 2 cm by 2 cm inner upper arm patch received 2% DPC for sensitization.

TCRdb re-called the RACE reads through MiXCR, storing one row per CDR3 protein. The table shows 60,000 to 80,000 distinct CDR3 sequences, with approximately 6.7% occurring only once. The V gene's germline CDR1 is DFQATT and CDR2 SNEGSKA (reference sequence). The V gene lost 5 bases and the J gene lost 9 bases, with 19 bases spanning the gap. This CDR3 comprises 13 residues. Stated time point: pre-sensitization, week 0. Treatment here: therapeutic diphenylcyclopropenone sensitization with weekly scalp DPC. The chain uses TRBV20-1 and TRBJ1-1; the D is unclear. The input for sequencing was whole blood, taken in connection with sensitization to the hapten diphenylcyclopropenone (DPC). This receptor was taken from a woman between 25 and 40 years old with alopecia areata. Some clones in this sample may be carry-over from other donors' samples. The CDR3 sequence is CSAEQQVPMKAFF. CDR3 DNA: TGCAGTGCTGAACAACAAGTGCCGATGAAAGCTTTCTTT.